Shown below are 15 T cell receptor beta chains from a single sample sequenced in a study of T cells in Graves' hyperthyroidism and ophthalmopathy. Researchers amplified the TCR beta CDR3 regions from RNA transcripts. First-round RT-PCR of the TCR CDR3 relied on the HTBI primer set. Via MiXCR, TCRdb re-called the multiplex PCR reads, giving one row per CDR3 protein. This table has around 520,000 distinct CDR3 sequences, 14% appearing once. Sequenced sample: blood. These receptors all come from a woman between 40 and 50 years old with Graves' hyperthyroidism.

V and J are TRBV6-1 and TRBJ2-1; 16 nucleotides agree with TRBD2. The V gene end was trimmed by 6 bases and the J gene end by 6 bases; junction bases not matched to a gene: 5. This CDR3 spans 16 amino acids. The V gene's germline CDR1 is MNHNS and CDR2 SASEGT. CDR3 sequence reads: CASRGTSGRVSNEQFF. DNA for the CDR3: TGTGCCAGCAGGGGGACTAGCGGGAGGGTCTCCAATGAGCAGTTCTTC.

This clonotype was counted ten times or more. The V call is TRBV18, the J call TRBJ2-1; 10 nucleotides line up with TRBD1. There are 17 residues in the CDR3. V lost 2 bases to trimming and J lost 5 bases; unmatched junction nucleotides: 9. The germline gives CDR1 KGHSH, CDR2 LQKENI. As DNA, the CDR3 is TGTGCCAGCTCACCAAGGTTAATAGGGACAGGGGACAATGAGCAGTTCTTC. It is translated as CASSPRLIGTGDNEQFF.

This clonotype was counted at least ten times. The chain uses TRBV10-3 and TRBJ2-1; 7 bases align to TRBD2. The CDR3 loop spans 15 amino acids. Germline CDR1 reads ENHRY; CDR2 reads SYGVKD. V trimming: 6 bases; J trimming: 7 bases; junction bases outside the gene matches: 12. The CDR3 is CAIRVGLDYTNEQFF. CDR3 bases: TGTGCCATCAGGGTAGGACTAGATTATACAAATGAGCAGTTCTTC.

There are many counts of this clonotype. The rearrangement uses TRBV11-2 and TRBJ1-1; possible D gene TRBD1, 6 bases. The germline gives CDR1 SGHAT, CDR2 FQNNGV. The CDR3 runs to 14 residues. Trimming stripped 3 bases from V and 1 base from J, with 9 bases between. Here the CDR3 reads CASSFDRQNTEAFF. The CDR3 bases are TGTGCCAGCAGCTTCGACAGGCAGAACACTGAAGCTTTCTTT.

This clonotype was counted between two and nine times. The chain has TRBV4-2 and TRBJ2-7; TRBD2 matches 9 bases. The V gene's germline CDR1 is LGHNA and CDR2 YNFKEQ. V lost 0 bases, J lost 3 bases, and 3 bases stayed unmatched. CDR3 size: 15 residues. This CDR3 reads CASSQDSSGNYEQYF. In DNA, the CDR3 is TGTGCCAGCAGCCAAGATTCTAGCGGGAACTACGAGCAGTACTTC.

This clonotype was recorded at least ten times. This sequence joins TRBV2 and TRBJ2-7; 12 bases map to TRBD2. CDR1 is SNHLY, CDR2 FYNNEI, per germline. There are 15 residues in the CDR3. Losses at the gene ends were 6 bases for V and 4 bases for J; bases not matched to a gene: 7. CDR3 region: CASSPTSGRIYEQYF. The CDR3 coding sequence is TGTGCCAGCAGCCCTACTAGCGGGAGGATATACGAGCAGTACTTC.

This clonotype was picked up many times. This chain links TRBV2 with TRBJ1-6; D uncertain. In germline, CDR1 is SNHLY, CDR2 FYNNEI. The CDR3 extends over 15 amino acids. Trimming took 3 bases from V and 9 from J, leaving 15 bases between them. CDR3 region: CASSERPPAVSPLHF. The CDR3 DNA follows: TGTGCCAGCAGTGAGAGACCTCCAGCAGTTTCACCCCTCCACTTT.

On this clonotype itself: With a much larger clone just one base away, this may be a read error. The chain employs TRBV27 and TRBJ2-5, with D tentatively TRBD1 (6 bases). Judging by the DNA end, TRBJ2-1 fits better; the J call may be wrong. Germline assignment: CDR1 MNHEY and CDR2 SMNVEV (reference sequence). The CDR3 contains 16 residues. CDR3 sequence: CASSFLRGRGQETQFF. The DNA of the CDR3 is TGTGCCAGCAGTTTCCTAAGGGGAAGGGGACAAGAGACCCAGTTCTTC.

A few counts support this clonotype. This chain links TRBV28 with TRBJ2-7, with a tentative D call TRBD2 (6 bases). V dropped 3 bases and J dropped 2 bases, with 14 bases sitting between them. CDR3 length: 15 residues. Germline-derived CDR1 and CDR2 are MDHEN and SYDVKM. The CDR3 DNA is TGTGCCAGCAGTTTTCTCGCGGGGAAAGCCTACGAGCAGTACTTC. This translates into CASSFLAGKAYEQYF.

This clonotype was detected many times. The chain employs TRBV5-1 and TRBJ2-1; 11 positions agree with TRBD2. Unmatched junction bases numbered 20, after V lost 2 bases and J lost 10 bases. Per the germline V gene, CDR1 is SGHRS and CDR2 is YFSETQ. The CDR3 sequence is 19 residues long. CDR3 amino acids: CASSFLGVFVAGGFDEQFF. DNA of the CDR3: TGCGCCAGCAGCTTTTTAGGTGTTTTTGTAGCGGGAGGGTTCGACGAGCAGTTCTTC.

The rearrangement links TRBV18 to TRBJ2-7; a weak D match, TRBD1 (6 bases). The germline gives CDR1 KGHSH, CDR2 LQKENI. Trimming took off 1 base at V and 0 bases at J, with 13 bases between the two ends. The CDR3 consists of 16 residues. CDR3: CASSPQTGQLSYEQYF. CDR3 DNA sequence: TGTGCCAGCTCACCACAGACAGGACAACTCTCCTACGAGCAGTACTTC.

This clonotype was seen many times. V usage is TRBV3-1 and J usage is TRBJ2-7, with a possible D match to TRBD1 (5 bases). This CDR3 contains 13 residues. Germline V CDR1 and CDR2: LGHDT, YNNKEL (reference sequence). V dropped 5 bases and J dropped 1 base, with 9 bases sitting between them. CDR3 loop: CASSDPGSYEQYF. The CDR3 DNA reads TGTGCCAGCAGCGACCCAGGGTCCTACGAGCAGTACTTC.

Only a few counts were recorded for this clonotype. The chain uses TRBV6-2 or TRBV6-3 and TRBJ2-3, with D possibly being TRBD2 (6 bases). CDR1 is MNHEY, CDR2 SVGEGT, per germline. The CDR3 runs 13 residues. CDR3 sequence: CVSDGGSTDTQYF. The CDR3 DNA follows: TGTGTCTCGGACGGAGGGAGCACAGATACGCAGTATTTT.

This clonotype appeared a few times. This rearrangement joins TRBV27 to TRBJ2-3; D unclear. The CDR3 has 15 amino acids. Deletions cut 4 bases from V and 0 bases from J, with 11 bases between. Germline V gene lookup returns CDR1 MNHEY and CDR2 SMNVEV (reference sequence). As DNA, the CDR3 is TGTGCCAGCAGTTCAGCCGGATGGAGCACAGATACGCAGTATTTT. As protein: CASSSAGWSTDTQYF.

This clonotype was counted ten times or more. The chain carries TRBV27 and TRBJ1-1; 7 bases fit TRBD1. CDR3 length: 14 residues. The germline CDR1 and CDR2 sequences are MNHEY and SMNVEV (reference sequence). With V trimmed by 3 bases and J by 2 bases, 3 bases remained unmatched. CDR3 nucleotide sequence: TGTGCCAGCAGTTTCAGGGGGATCAACACTGAAGCTTTCTTT. This translates into CASSFRGINTEAFF.